The 16 T cell receptor beta chains listed next were all sequenced from one sample in a study of cytomegalovirus exposure and HLA in healthy donors. In the PCR, 60 Vbeta and 13 Jbeta primers were used. Here immunoSEQ multiplex PCR was the method, and the copy in TCRdb shows in-frame clones only, minus some. The data show roughly 180,000 clones, less than 85% seen once. The specimen sequenced was PBMCs. The receptor source for this set is a male donor in good health and CMV-seronegative.

Comment on this clone: The junction departs from germline at one end; a sequencing error may be responsible. The chain carries TRBV7-9 and TRBJ2-7; D might be TRBD2 (5 bases). The CDR3 runs 11 residues. Germline-derived CDR1 and CDR2 are SEHNR and FQNEAQ (reference sequence). DNA of the CDR3: TGTTCCAGCGAGTCGGGGTTCGAGCAGTACTTC. This sequence encodes CSSESGFEQYF.

The J gene is TRBJ2-1, the V gene TRBV5-1; 16 bases map to TRBD2. V lost 3 bases, J lost 4 bases, and 10 bases stayed unmatched. The CDR3 loop spans 19 amino acids. The germline V gene has CDR1 SGHRS and CDR2 YFSETQ. The CDR3 bases are TGCGCCAGCAGCTCAGGGACTAGCGGGGGGGCCCTGGCGTACAATGAGCAGTTCTTC. Translating gives CASSSGTSGGALAYNEQFF.

This clone showed up just once. This chain joins TRBV6-5 and TRBJ2-7, with 10 bases matching TRBD2. Losses at the gene ends were 0 bases for V and 4 bases for J; bases not matched to a gene: 3. In germline, CDR1 is MNHEY, CDR2 SVGAGI. The CDR3 covers 15 residues. The CDR3 sequence is CASSYSTSGLYEQYF. The DNA for the CDR3 is TGTGCCAGCAGTTACTCGACTAGCGGGCTGTACGAGCAGTACTTC.

As to this clone: The same CDR3 is also encoded by other DNA sequences in this sample. The chain couples TRBV6-5 to TRBJ2-1; TRBD2 agrees at 13 bases. With V trimmed by 5 bases and J by 4 bases, 2 bases remained unmatched. Germline CDR1 and CDR2: MNHEY and SVGAGI. This CDR3 has 15 residues. The CDR3 nucleotides are TGTGCCAGCAGTCGGACTAGCGGGGGTTACAATGAGCAGTTCTTC. Its translation is CASSRTSGGYNEQFF.

This clone was seen a few times. Here the CDR3 DNA reads TGTGCCAGTATTGGGGGGACTAACTATGGCTACACCTTC. Translating it yields CASIGGTNYGYTF. The genes are TRBV19 and TRBJ1-2; D is perhaps TRBD1 (5 bases). Trimming cost V 7 bases and J 0 bases, with 9 bases left between them. The germline V gene encodes CDR1 LNHDA and CDR2 SQIVND (reference sequence). CDR3 length equals 13 residues.

The gene calls are TRBV7-7 and TRBJ2-5, with D possibly matching TRBD2 (6 bases). This CDR3 is built from 15 residues. Per the germline V gene, CDR1 is SSHAT and CDR2 is FNYEAQ (reference sequence). V was cut by 1 base and J by 3 bases, with 12 bases left in between. The CDR3 spells CASSLVAGSKETQYF. CDR3 nucleotides: TGTGCCAGCAGCTTAGTCGCGGGGAGTAAAGAGACCCAGTACTTC.

This clone appeared once. CDR3 bases: TGTGCCTGGAGTGTACAGGGGACAGGATATTCACCCCTCCACTTT. This translates into CAWSVQGTGYSPLHF. J is TRBJ1-6 and V is TRBV30; 8 bases map to TRBD1. Germline CDR1 reads GTSNPN; CDR2 reads SVGIG (reference sequence). The V gene end was trimmed by 0 bases and the J gene end by 8 bases; junction bases not matched to a gene: 6. The CDR3 has 15 amino acids.

The J gene is TRBJ1-2, the V gene TRBV7-2; 7 positions agree with TRBD1. The CDR3 contains 14 residues. V was pared by 5 bases and J by 4 bases, with 7 bases of the junction left unmatched. Per the germline V gene, CDR1 is SGHTA and CDR2 is FQGNSA. The CDR3: CASSPGTVLYGYTF. The DNA for the CDR3 is TGTGCCAGCAGCCCCGGGACAGTGCTCTATGGCTACACCTTC.

The chain is built from TRBV10-1 and TRBJ1-1, with TRBD1 identical over 8 bases. CDR1 is WNHNN, CDR2 SYGVQD, per germline (reference sequence). Germline trimming cut 4 bases from V and 4 bases from J; bases unmatched to any gene: 2. The CDR3 spans 13 residues. The CDR3 sequence is CASSATGATEAFF. The CDR3 nucleotides read TGCGCCAGCAGTGCGACAGGGGCCACTGAAGCTTTCTTT.

The chain links TRBV7-8 to TRBJ1-3; D is unresolved. Trimming pared 0 bases from V and 0 bases from J, leaving 6 bases between. Germline CDR1 reads SGHVS; CDR2 reads FQNEAQ. The CDR3 runs 15 residues. CDR3 residues: CASSLAPLSGNTIYF. CDR3 DNA sequence: TGTGCCAGCAGCTTAGCCCCCCTCTCTGGAAACACCATATATTTT. The whole variable domain, remainder taken from reference TRBV7-8 and TRBJ1-3, is GAGVSQSPRYKVAKRGQDVALRCDPISGHVSLFWYQQALGQGPEFLTYFQNEAQLDKSGLPSDRFFAERPEGSVSTLKIQRTQQEDSAVYLCASSLAPLSGNTIYFGEGSWLTVV.

This chain links TRBV7-9 with TRBJ2-1, with D possibly being TRBD2 (5 bases). The germline V gene has CDR1 SEHNR and CDR2 FQNEAQ (reference sequence). The germline V and J ends were trimmed by 1 base and 15 bases, with 25 bases remaining between them. This CDR3 has 16 amino acids. The CDR3 region has the DNA TGTGCCAGCAGCTTAGGCTTTGGCGGGCCCTCCCGAATGTCGTTCTTC. Translation gives CASSLGFGGPSRMSFF.

The V call is TRBV19, the J call TRBJ2-7; D may be TRBD2 (5 bases). Germline values: CDR1 LNHDA, CDR2 SQIVND (reference sequence). This CDR3 is built from 14 residues. Trimming removed 4 bases at V and 1 base at J, with 11 bases between. Here the CDR3 DNA reads TGTGCCAGTAGTACCACGGGGATTTCCTACGAGCAGTACTTC. As protein: CASSTTGISYEQYF.

The V and J genes are TRBV6-5 and TRBJ2-5; possible D gene TRBD2, 6 bases. The CDR3 has 15 amino acids. The V and J ends lost 8 bases and 5 bases respectively, with 21 bases between them. In germline, CDR1 is MNHEY, CDR2 SVGAGI. CDR3: CASARGVSPAETQYF. Here the CDR3 DNA reads TGTGCCAGCGCCCGCGGGGTCTCCCCGGCGGAGACCCAGTACTTC.

V gene TRBV7-2 combines with J gene TRBJ2-7; TRBD2 matches at 14 bases. CDR1 is SGHTA and CDR2 is FQGNSA in the germline V gene. CDR3 length: 16 amino acids. V was clipped by 1 base and J by 3 bases; unmatched bases: 2. CDR3 sequence (DNA): TGTGCCAGCAGCTTAGTTGGGACTAGCGGGGGCTACGAGCAGTACTTC. Its protein is CASSLVGTSGGYEQYF.

This clone was observed a handful of times. J is TRBJ1-6 and V is TRBV5-6; 7 bases align to TRBD1. V dropped 4 bases and J dropped 3; count of bases not matched to a gene: 16. CDR3 length: 19 residues. Germline lookup yields CDR1 SGHDT and CDR2 YYEEEE. This CDR3 is CASSITGQVLTGYNSPLHF. CDR3 coding DNA: TGTGCCAGCAGCATAACAGGACAGGTCCTAACCGGCTATAATTCACCCCTCCACTTT.

The chain joins TRBV9 to TRBJ1-2, with 12 bases matching TRBD1. The CDR3 runs 15 residues. Germline V gene lookup returns CDR1 SGDLS and CDR2 YYNGEE. Trimming at V came to 4 bases and at J to 7 bases, leaving 8 bases not matched to a gene. In DNA form, the CDR3 reads TGTGCCAGCAGCCCTCTGGGACAGGGGGCGTCTGGCTACACCTTC. Translation: CASSPLGQGASGYTF.